Listed below are T cell receptor beta chains from one sample, sequenced in a study of blood T cell repertoires in COVID-19. Assay: immunoSEQ multiplex PCR; the TCRdb copy retains only in-frame clones and omits some. The table has almost 400,000 clones, 88% seen once. The sequenced sample consisted of PBMCs or T cells enriched from blood (not recorded which). The receptors shown here come from a woman in her 30s with acute COVID-19. CDR3s include the opening cysteine and the closing phenylalanine or tryptophan. A D gene is named only where the DNA matches it firmly. Clone size is stated in some rows and not others, as once, few, many or a class when expanded.

J gene,D gene,clone size,V gene,CDR3 length,CDR3 DNA,CDR3 protein
TRBJ2-5,TRBD2,-,TRBV2,15,TGTGCCAGCAGTGCGGGTAGCGGGGGACAAGAGACCCAGTACTTC,CASSAGSGGQETQYF
TRBJ2-7,TRBD1,-,TRBV5-6,15,TGTGCCAGCAGCCCGGGGACAGGGTCAACCTACGAGCAGTACTTC,CASSPGTGSTYEQYF
TRBJ2-3,TRBD2,-,TRBV9,14,TGTGCCAGCAGCGCTAGCGGGGGGGAAGATACGCAGTATTTT,CASSASGGEDTQYF
TRBJ2-7,-,-,TRBV7-8,16,TGTGCCAGCAGCCCGGGATCGGGACTTTCGGGCTACGAGCAGTACTTC,CASSPGSGLSGYEQYF
TRBJ1-1,-,-,TRBV7-3,13,TGTGCCAGCAGCTTAACCCGGGAAACTGAAGCTTTCTTT,CASSLTRETEAFF
TRBJ2-3,TRBD1,-,TRBV5-1,14,TGCGCCAGCAGCCTCGGACAGGACACAGATACGCAGTATTTT,CASSLGQDTDTQYF
TRBJ2-5,-,-,TRBV5-1,13,TGCGCCAGCAGCTTGGTAGGGGAAGAGACCCAGTACTTC,CASSLVGEETQYF
TRBJ1-2,-,-,TRBV7-9,15,TGTGCCAGCAGCTTATACCTGACGGAGGACTATGGCTACACCTTC,CASSLYLTEDYGYTF
TRBJ1-2,TRBD1,-,TRBV10-3,15,TGTGCCATCAGTGAGTCTGCTGGACAGGGGATTGGCTACACCTTC,CAISESAGQGIGYTF
TRBJ2-7,-,-,TRBV19,13,TGTGCCAGTAGTATACAGGGTATGTACGAGCAGTACTTC,CASSIQGMYEQYF
TRBJ1-1,-,-,TRBV7-6,14,TGTGCCAGCAGCTTAGGGGAGGCGAACACTGAAGCTTTCTTT,CASSLGEANTEAFF
TRBJ1-2,-,once,TRBV5-5,12,TGTGCCAGCAGCTTATCCCCGTATGGCTACACCTTC,CASSLSPYGYTF
TRBJ1-1,-,-,TRBV4-1,11,TGCGCCAGCAGCCAAGATCGACGGGTTTTCTTT,CASSQDRRVFF
TRBJ1-6,TRBD1,-,TRBV7-8,15,TGTGCCAGCAGCTTCGTCGGACAGGACCATTCACCCCTCCACTTT,CASSFVGQDHSPLHF
TRBJ2-7,-,-,TRBV11-2,15,TGTGCCAGCAGCCCGAGTTACTCTAGCTCCTACGAGCAGTACTTC,CASSPSYSSSYEQYF
TRBJ2-7,-,-,TRBV7-3,15,TGTGCCAGCAGCTTAAGGGGAGGACTGTCCTACGAGCAGTACTTC,CASSLRGGLSYEQYF
TRBJ2-2,-,once,TRBV28,15,TGTGCCAGCAGTTCAAGGGGCAGGTCCACCGGGGAGCTGTTTTTT,CASSSRGRSTGELFF
TRBJ2-1,TRBD2,-,TRBV9,19,TGTGCCAGCAGCGTTTCTGGGACTAGCGGGGGGGCCGCCCACAATGAGCAGTTCTTC,CASSVSGTSGGAAHNEQFF
TRBJ2-3,-,-,TRBV7-2,15,TGTGCCAGCAGCTGGTGGGGAGGGGGGACAGATACGCAGTATTTT,CASSWWGGGTDTQYF
TRBJ1-6,TRBD1,-,TRBV3-1/TRBV3-2,18,TGTGCCAGGTTCCGGGACAGGGTTGGGAGCTCCTATAATTCACCCCTCCACTTT,CARFRDRVGSSYNSPLHF
TRBJ1-2,TRBD1,-,TRBV27,13,TGTGCCAGCAGTTTAACGACCCTGACAGGGATCACCTTC,CASSLTTLTGITF
TRBJ1-3,-,-,TRBV6-5,15,TGTGCCAGCAGTTACGCAGGCATCTCTGGAAACACCATATATTTT,CASSYAGISGNTIYF
TRBJ2-2,-,once,TRBV19,14,TGTGCCAGTAGTATTGACAGAACCACCGGGGAGCTGTTTTTT,CASSIDRTTGELFF
TRBJ2-7,-,-,TRBV20-1,11,TGCAGTGCTGAGGTCCTGAGGGAGCAGTACTTC,CSAEVLREQYF
TRBJ2-7,-,-,TRBV27,14,TGTGCCAGCAGATGGGAAGGAGGGCCCTACGAGCAGTACTTC,CASRWEGGPYEQYF
TRBJ2-1,TRBD2,-,TRBV5-1,16,TGCGCCAGCAGCCTGGGACTAGCGGGGACTTACAATGAGCAGTTCTTC,CASSLGLAGTYNEQFF
TRBJ2-7,-,-,TRBV18,14,TGTGCCAGCTCACCTCGGGACTTAAACTACGAGCAGTACTTC,CASSPRDLNYEQYF
TRBJ2-3,-,-,TRBV24-1,14,TGTGCCACCGGAGGTGCAAGTGAGACAGATACGCAGTATTTT,CATGGASETDTQYF
TRBJ1-1,TRBD1,once,TRBV5-1,16,TGCGCCAGCAGCGCCCTGGACAGGGAAATTACCACTGAAGCTTTCTTT,CASSALDREITTEAFF
TRBJ1-2,-,-,TRBV19,13,TGTGCCAGTAGTATCACAGGACCCCTAGGCTACACCTTC,CASSITGPLGYTF
TRBJ2-7,-,once,TRBV10-3,12,TGTGCCATCAGTGAAACAGCCTACGAGCAGTACTTC,CAISETAYEQYF
TRBJ2-3,-,-,TRBV19,16,TGTGCCAGTAGTATACCCCGAGGCACGAGCACAGATACGCAGTATTTT,CASSIPRGTSTDTQYF
TRBJ1-5,-,-,TRBV4-1,15,TGCGCCAGCAACAGAGGGATCAATAGCAATCAGCCCCAGCATTTT,CASNRGINSNQPQHF
TRBJ2-5,-,-,TRBV9,14,TGTGCCAGCAGCCCGACAGGTACACAAGAGACCCAGTACTTC,CASSPTGTQETQYF
TRBJ2-2,-,-,TRBV15,13,TGTGCCACCAGTCTCAAGCGGGCCGGGGAGCTGTTTTTT,CATSLKRAGELFF
TRBJ1-5,-,once,TRBV7-8,18,TGTGCCAGCAGCTTAGCGTGGGGGGGAGAACAGTCCAATCAGCCCCAGCATTTT,CASSLAWGGEQSNQPQHF
TRBJ1-5,TRBD1,-,TRBV24-1,16,TGTGCCACCAGTGCCGGGGGACAGGGGCGCAATCAGCCCCAGCATTTT,CATSAGGQGRNQPQHF
TRBJ2-1,TRBD2,-,TRBV5-5,16,TGTGCCAGCAGCCAGGGACTAGCGAGCTCCTACAATGAGCAGTTCTTC,CASSQGLASSYNEQFF
TRBJ1-5,-,-,TRBV7-2,15,TGTGCCAGCAGCTTAGTTCGGGTTAGCAATCAGCCCCAGCATTTT,CASSLVRVSNQPQHF
TRBJ2-1,TRBD2,-,TRBV11-2,14,TGTGCCAGCAGCCAACTACGGGGGGGCTTTGAGCAGTTCTTC,CASSQLRGGFEQFF
TRBJ2-7,TRBD2,-,TRBV9,15,TGTGCCAGCAGCGTGGGACTAGCGGGGGGTTACGAGCAGTACTTC,CASSVGLAGGYEQYF
TRBJ1-1,-,-,TRBV4-1,12,TGCGCCAGCAGCCAAGGGTATCGGGGAGCTTTCTTT,CASSQGYRGAFF